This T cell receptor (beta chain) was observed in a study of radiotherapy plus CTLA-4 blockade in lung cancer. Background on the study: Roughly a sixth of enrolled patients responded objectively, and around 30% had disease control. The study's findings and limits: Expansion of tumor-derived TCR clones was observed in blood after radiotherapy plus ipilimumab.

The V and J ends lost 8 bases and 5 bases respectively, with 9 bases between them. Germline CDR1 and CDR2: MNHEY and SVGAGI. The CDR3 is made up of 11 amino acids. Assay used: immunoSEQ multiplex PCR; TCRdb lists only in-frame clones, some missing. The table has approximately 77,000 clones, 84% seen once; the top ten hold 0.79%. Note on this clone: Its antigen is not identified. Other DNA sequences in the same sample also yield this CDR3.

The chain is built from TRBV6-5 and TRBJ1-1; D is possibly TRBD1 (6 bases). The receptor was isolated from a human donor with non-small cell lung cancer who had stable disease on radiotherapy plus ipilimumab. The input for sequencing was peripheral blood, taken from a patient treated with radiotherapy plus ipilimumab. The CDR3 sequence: CASGQGTEAFF. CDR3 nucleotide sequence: TGTGCCAGCGGGCAGGGGACTGAAGCTTTCTTT.